This passage covers 16 T cell receptor beta chains from one sample sequenced in a study of OX40 agonist ivuxolimab in advanced cancers. Measured with immunoSEQ multiplex PCR; TCRdb has only the in-frame clones, and not every one. The sample consists of tens of thousands of clones, 90% of them appearing once. The sample was CD4+ or CD8+ T cells sorted from blood, taken in a trial of the OX40 agonist ivuxolimab. Receptors originate from an adult with an advanced solid tumor such as melanoma, head and neck, liver or kidney cancer.

This sequence joins TRBV12-5 and TRBJ2-7, with D maybe TRBD1 (5 bases). Germline lookup yields CDR1 LGHNT and CDR2 FRNRAP. Between the trimmed V and J ends, which lost 0 bases and 7 bases, there was a span of 16 bases. The length of the CDR3 is 15 residues. As DNA, the CDR3 is TGTGCTAGTGGTTTGGTACTCAGGGCCCTGGGTGAGCAGTACTTC. Residues: CASGLVLRALGEQYF.

The chain joins TRBV19 to TRBJ2-2; TRBD2 agrees at 7 bases. The germline V gene has CDR1 LNHDA and CDR2 SQIVND (reference sequence). V was pared by 5 bases and J by 5 bases, with 11 bases of the junction left unmatched. The CDR3 loop spans 16 amino acids. CDR3 DNA: TGTGCCAGTAGTCTTCGTCCGGGACTAAGGACCGGGGAGCTGTTTTTT. Amino acid sequence: CASSLRPGLRTGELFF.

The gene calls are TRBV5-4 and TRBJ2-1; 12 positions agree with TRBD2. The V gene's germline CDR1 is SGHNT and CDR2 YYREEE (reference sequence). V shed 9 bases, J shed 4 bases, and the junction held 11 bases outside the gene matches. The CDR3 is 16 amino acids. The CDR3 coding sequence is TGTGCCACCCTAGCGGGAGGGCCCTCAGGGTACAATGAGCAGTTCTTC. It yields the protein CATLAGGPSGYNEQFF. Combining the CDR3 with reference TRBV5-4 and TRBJ2-1 gives the whole variable domain ETGVTQSPTHLIKTRGQQVTLRCSSQSGHNTVSWYQQALGQGPQFIFQYYREEENGRGNFPPRFSGLQFPNYSSELNVNALELDDSALYLCATLAGGPSGYNEQFFGPGTRLTVL.

The chain carries TRBV7-2 and TRBJ2-5; the D gene is possibly TRBD2 (6 bases). Trimming cost V 1 base and J 1 base, with 13 bases left between them. The CDR3 is made up of 16 amino acids. Germline V CDR1 and CDR2: SGHTA, FQGNSA. The DNA for the CDR3 is TGTGCCAGCAGCTTAGGCGGGGCGCTCCGCCAAGAGACCCAGTACTTC. Its protein product is CASSLGGALRQETQYF. The full variable domain, in which reference TRBV7-2 and TRBJ2-5 provide the parts outside the CDR3, is GAGVSQSPSNKVTEKGKDVELRCDPISGHTALYWYRQSLGQGLEFLIYFQGNSAPDKSGLPSDRFSAERTGGSVSTLTIQRTQQEDSAVYLCASSLGGALRQETQYFGPGTRLLVL.

The chain uses TRBV28 and TRBJ1-2; the D is unclear. Germline lookup yields CDR1 MDHEN and CDR2 SYDVKM. The CDR3 runs to 12 residues. V lost 2 bases to trimming and J lost 7 bases, with 8 bases between them. The chain's CDR3 is CASSLRLGGYTF. As DNA, the CDR3 is TGTGCCAGCAGTTTACGGCTGGGTGGCTACACCTTC.

The chain combines TRBV6-5 with TRBJ1-2; perhaps TRBD1 as D (5 bases). The V gene lost 6 bases and the J gene lost 2 bases, with 16 bases spanning the gap. The V gene's germline CDR1 is MNHEY and CDR2 SVGAGI. This CDR3 has 15 amino acids. CDR3 DNA: TGTGCCAGCAGCCGAACCGGGACGGCGAACTATGGCTACACCTTC. Translated, it gives CASSRTGTANYGYTF.

J is TRBJ1-5 and V is TRBV19; unclear D gene. With 5 bases removed from V and 3 bases from J, the gap between germline ends came to 11 bases. From germline, CDR1 is LNHDA and CDR2 SQIVND (reference sequence). CDR3 size: 14 residues. The chain's CDR3 is CASSDLKFNQPQHF. The CDR3, as DNA: TGTGCCAGTAGTGACCTCAAATTCAATCAGCCCCAGCATTTT. Looking up the rest from reference TRBV19 and TRBJ1-5 gives the full variable domain: DGGITQSPKYLFRKEGQNVTLSCEQNLNHDAMYWYRQDPGQGLRLIYYSQIVNDFQKGDIAEGYSVSREKKESFPLTVTSAQKNPTAFYLCASSDLKFNQPQHFGDGTRLSIL.

DNA for the CDR3: TGTGCCAGCAGTTCCCAGACTGAAGCTTTCTTT. It codes for CASSSQTEAFF. V and J are TRBV27 and TRBJ1-1; D ambiguous. Looked up from germline, CDR1 is MNHEY and CDR2 is SMNVEV (reference sequence). V was clipped by 4 bases and J by 5 bases, with 5 bases between them. The CDR3 has 11 residues.

V gene TRBV7-2 combines with J gene TRBJ1-2, with 8 nucleotides matching TRBD1. Germline trimming cut 4 bases from V and 2 bases from J; bases unmatched to any gene: 6. The germline gives CDR1 SGHTA, CDR2 FQGNSA. The CDR3 is made up of 15 amino acids. The CDR3 loop reads CASSYPRTGNYGYTF. CDR3 DNA: TGTGCCAGCAGCTACCCCAGGACAGGGAACTATGGCTACACCTTC.

J is TRBJ1-4 and V is TRBV7-2, with TRBD1 as a possible D gene (5 bases). V lost 5 bases and J lost 6, with 16 bases in between. Germline CDR1 and CDR2: SGHTA and FQGNSA. This CDR3 spans 15 amino acids. CDR3 in amino acids: CASSQRGGRDEKLFF. For the CDR3, the DNA is TGTGCCAGCAGCCAAAGGGGTGGAAGGGATGAAAAACTGTTTTTT.

V usage is TRBV2 and J usage is TRBJ2-3; TRBD2 aligns across 14 bases. In germline, CDR1 is SNHLY, CDR2 FYNNEI. The CDR3 sequence is 14 residues long. V shed 9 bases and J 5 bases; nucleotides not matched to a gene: 4. CDR3 DNA sequence: TGTGCCAGGGGGGGGACTAGCGGGAGAGATACGCAGTATTTT. Translating gives CARGGTSGRDTQYF.

The CDR3 spells CASSLWDSGTGELFF. The CDR3, as DNA: TGTGCCAGCAGTTTATGGGATAGCGGGACCGGGGAGCTGTTTTTT. This chain connects TRBV28 to TRBJ2-2; 7 positions agree with TRBD2. V shed 0 bases, J shed 5 bases, and the junction held 3 bases outside the gene matches. Germline V lookup: CDR1 MDHEN, CDR2 SYDVKM. The CDR3 sequence is 15 residues long.

The chain has TRBV5-6 and TRBJ2-1, with TRBD1 matching 10 bases. The CDR3 runs 15 residues. The germline CDR1 and CDR2 sequences are SGHDT and YYEEEE. With V trimmed by 3 bases and J by 4 bases, 4 bases remained unmatched. The CDR3 DNA reads as TGTGCCAGCAGCTATCGGACAGGGGGGTACAATGAGCAGTTCTTC. This codes for CASSYRTGGYNEQFF.

The chain has TRBV29-1 and TRBJ2-3; TRBD1 matches at 9 bases. The CDR3 has 13 amino acids. The V segment lost 6 bases and the J segment 1 base; nucleotides outside the gene matches: 2. Per germline, CDR1 SQVTM and CDR2 ANQGSEA. The CDR3 loop is CSVRDRGTDTQYF. The CDR3 coding sequence is TGCAGCGTCCGGGACAGGGGCACAGATACGCAGTATTTT.

This chain uses TRBV7-2 with TRBJ2-1, with 7 positions matching TRBD1. The CDR3 has 16 residues. The germline gives CDR1 SGHTA, CDR2 FQGNSA. The trim removed 4 bases at V and 5 bases at J, leaving 11 bases unmatched. CDR3 protein: CASSSNRGKGHNEQFF. CDR3 bases: TGTGCCAGCAGCTCCAACAGGGGTAAGGGTCACAATGAGCAGTTCTTC.

This chain connects TRBV19 to TRBJ1-2; D unresolved. Trimming shortened V by 5 bases and J by 2 bases, and 15 bases separated the two germline ends. The CDR3 totals 15 residues. Germline-derived CDR1 and CDR2 are LNHDA and SQIVND (reference sequence). Written as DNA, the CDR3 is TGTGCCAGTAGTCGGGCCCTGTCCCAGAACTATGGCTACACCTTC. It is translated as CASSRALSQNYGYTF.